Given below is one T cell receptor (beta chain) in context. Its antigen remains undetermined. Qualities for individual bases were not recorded, and no much larger clone is one base off. TCRbeta CDR3 regions were amplified from genomic DNA using the immunoSEQ Assay, a bias-controlled multiplex PCR. In the paper's pipeline: Nucleated cell counts per sample were estimated from amplification of reference gene primers within the assay. To quantify the absolute abundance of each unique TCRbeta CDR3 rearrangement, sequence reads were collapsed and filtered. For each sample, productive Simpson clonality was calculated as the square root of Simpson's diversity index across productive rearrangements. TCRdb obtained this table from immuneACCESS and retained in-frame rearrangements with V and J assigned. These tables miss some clones; where compared with another copy, unresolved V genes account for less than half of the shortfall, and the remainder is unexplained. V and J calls and clone size are copied from that table; D and trimming were computed from the DNA. The sample records some 350,000 clones, 65% to 85% of which are singletons. The ten largest clones represent approximately 3% of the sample.

This entry is derived from a study of blood T cell repertoires in COVID-19 (dated by TCRdb to 2019 to 2021). Describing the broader study: Samples from collaborators originated in the United States, Italy and Spain and spanned both the acute and convalescent phases of COVID-19. The material from the prospective study consisted of cDNA or gDNA derived from T cells, B-cell-depleted T cells, or PBMCs. The dataset comprised deeply sampled blood TCRbeta repertoires from subjects exposed to, actively infected with, or recovered from COVID-19. The repertoires were released in a freely available public database meant as a resource for research on the immune response to SARS-CoV-2. Samples were obtained from the ongoing ImmuneRACE study (first 160 participants) and from about 1,300 subjects provided by 6 global collaborators. The sample metadata nearly always contained a de-identified subject ID, COVID-19 status, age in years and sex. HLA class I and class II types, where available, came from metadata supplied by the sample provider rather than from assay-based typing.

Each collaborating institution followed its own protocols to collect whole blood in K2EDTA tubes. For TCRbeta analysis, collaborators shipped samples in one of three forms: frozen whole blood, isolated PBMCs, or DNA extracted from either of those sample types. Trimming removed 5 bases from V and 4 bases from J; the gene matches leave 16 bases unexplained. From the cysteine up to the phenylalanine, the CDR3 has a length of 17 residues. Only the CDR3 portion is preserved as DNA: 51 bases, with reading frame beginning at the first base. Via the germline V gene, CDR1 is SGHTA and CDR2 FQGNSA. General conclusions and limits of the study: How much clinical and demographic metadata was included differed by source and by participant, and the metadata was provided uncurated.

The chain is made from TRBV7-2 and TRBJ1-1, with TRBD1 matching 7 junction bases. The sequenced sample was peripheral blood. The clonotype was recovered from a man under 40 with active or convalescent COVID-19. The CDR3 reads as follows: CASSPRGITVTSTEAFF. Here is the DNA: TGTGCCAGCAGCCCCAGGGGGATTACGGTCACGAGCACTGAAGCTTTCTTT.